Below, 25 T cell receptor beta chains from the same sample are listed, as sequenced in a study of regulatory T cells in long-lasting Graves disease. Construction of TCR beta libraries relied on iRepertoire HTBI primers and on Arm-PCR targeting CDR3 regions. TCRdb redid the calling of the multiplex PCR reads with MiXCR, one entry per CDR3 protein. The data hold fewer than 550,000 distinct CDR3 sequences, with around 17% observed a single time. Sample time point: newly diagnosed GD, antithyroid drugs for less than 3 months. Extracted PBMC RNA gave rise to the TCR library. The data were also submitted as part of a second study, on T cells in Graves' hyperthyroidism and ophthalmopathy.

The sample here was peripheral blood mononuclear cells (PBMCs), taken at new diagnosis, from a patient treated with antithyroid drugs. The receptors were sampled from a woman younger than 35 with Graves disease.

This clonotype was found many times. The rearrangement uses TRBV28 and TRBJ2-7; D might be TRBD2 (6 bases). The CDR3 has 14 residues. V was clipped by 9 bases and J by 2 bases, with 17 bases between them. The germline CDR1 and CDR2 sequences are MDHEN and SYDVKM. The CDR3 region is CASSLAGSTYEQYF. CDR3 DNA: TGTGCCAGTTCTTTAGCCGGGAGTACCTACGAGCAGTACTTC.

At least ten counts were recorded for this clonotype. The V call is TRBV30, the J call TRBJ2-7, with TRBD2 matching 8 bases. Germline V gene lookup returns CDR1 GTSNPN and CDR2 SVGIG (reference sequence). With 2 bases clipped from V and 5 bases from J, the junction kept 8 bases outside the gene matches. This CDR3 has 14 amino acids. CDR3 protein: CAWSPRGGWNEQYF. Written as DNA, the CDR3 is TGTGCCTGGAGTCCTCGGGGGGGCTGGAACGAGCAGTACTTC.

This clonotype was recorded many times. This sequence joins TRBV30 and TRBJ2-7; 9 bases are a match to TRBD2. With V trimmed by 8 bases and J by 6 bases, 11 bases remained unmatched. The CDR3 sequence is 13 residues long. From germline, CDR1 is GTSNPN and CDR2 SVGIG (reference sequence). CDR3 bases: TGTGCCCTAGAACCGGGACTAGCTCTCGAGCAGTACTTC. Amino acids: CALEPGLALEQYF.

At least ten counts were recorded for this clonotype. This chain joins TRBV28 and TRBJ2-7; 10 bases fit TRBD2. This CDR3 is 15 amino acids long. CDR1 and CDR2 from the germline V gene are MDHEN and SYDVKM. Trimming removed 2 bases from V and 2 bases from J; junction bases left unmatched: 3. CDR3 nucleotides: TGTGCCAGCAGTTTACTAGCGGGAGCTACCTACGAGCAGTACTTC. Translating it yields CASSLLAGATYEQYF.

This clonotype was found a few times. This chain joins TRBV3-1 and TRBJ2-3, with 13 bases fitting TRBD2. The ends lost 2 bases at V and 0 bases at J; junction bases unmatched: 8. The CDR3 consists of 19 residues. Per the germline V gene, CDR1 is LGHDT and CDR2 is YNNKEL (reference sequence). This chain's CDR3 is CASSQLGTSGDTSTDTQYF. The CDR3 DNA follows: TGTGCCAGCAGCCAACTCGGGACTAGCGGGGACACTAGCACAGATACGCAGTATTTT.

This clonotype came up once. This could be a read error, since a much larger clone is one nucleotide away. The CDR3 is CASSFRATNYEQFF. In DNA, the CDR3 is TGTGCCAGCAGTTTTCGGGCAACAAACTACGAGCAGTTCTTC. The J gene is TRBJ2-1, the V gene TRBV27, with no clear D. Germline V gene data show CDR1 as MNHEY and CDR2 as SMNVEV (reference sequence). This CDR3 is built from 14 residues. Trimming took off 3 bases at V and 10 bases at J, with 16 bases between the two ends.

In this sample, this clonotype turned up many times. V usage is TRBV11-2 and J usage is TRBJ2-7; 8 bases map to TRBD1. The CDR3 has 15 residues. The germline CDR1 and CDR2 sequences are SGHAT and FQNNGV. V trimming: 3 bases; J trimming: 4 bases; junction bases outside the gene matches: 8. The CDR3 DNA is TGTGCCAGCAGCTTTTACCGGGGACAGGTATACGAGCAGTACTTC. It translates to CASSFYRGQVYEQYF.

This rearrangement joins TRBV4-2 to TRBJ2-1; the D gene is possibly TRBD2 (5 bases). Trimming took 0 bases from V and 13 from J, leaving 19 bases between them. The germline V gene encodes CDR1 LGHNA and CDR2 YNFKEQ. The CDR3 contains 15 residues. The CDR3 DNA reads TGTGCCAGCAGCCAAGACCTGCGCGGGTGGGAGACCCAGTTCTTC. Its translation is CASSQDLRGWETQFF.

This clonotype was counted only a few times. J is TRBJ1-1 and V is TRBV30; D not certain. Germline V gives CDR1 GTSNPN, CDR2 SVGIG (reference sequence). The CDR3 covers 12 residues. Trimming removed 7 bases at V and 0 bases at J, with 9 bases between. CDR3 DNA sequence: TGTGCCTTGCACCTACTGAACACTGAAGCTTTCTTT. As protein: CALHLLNTEAFF.

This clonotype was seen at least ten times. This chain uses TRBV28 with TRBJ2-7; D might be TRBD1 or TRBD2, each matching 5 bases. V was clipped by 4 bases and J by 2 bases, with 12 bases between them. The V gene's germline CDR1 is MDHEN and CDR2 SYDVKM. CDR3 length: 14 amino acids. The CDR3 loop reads CASSSGTVPYEQYF. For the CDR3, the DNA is TGTGCCAGCAGTTCCGGGACGGTGCCCTACGAGCAGTACTTC.

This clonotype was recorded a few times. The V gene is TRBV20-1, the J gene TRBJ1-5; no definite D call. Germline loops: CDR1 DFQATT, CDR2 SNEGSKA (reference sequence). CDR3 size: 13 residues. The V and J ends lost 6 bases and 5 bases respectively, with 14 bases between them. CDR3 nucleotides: TGCAGTGCAATACCTTTTCCCCATCAGCCCCAGCATTTT. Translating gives CSAIPFPHQPQHF.

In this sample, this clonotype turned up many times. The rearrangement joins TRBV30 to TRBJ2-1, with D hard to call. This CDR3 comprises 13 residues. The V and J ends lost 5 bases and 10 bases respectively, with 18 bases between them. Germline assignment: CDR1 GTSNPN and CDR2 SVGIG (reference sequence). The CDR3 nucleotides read TGTGCCTGGGCCCACGTCCAGGTGTCAGAGCAGTTCTTC. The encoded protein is CAWAHVQVSEQFF.

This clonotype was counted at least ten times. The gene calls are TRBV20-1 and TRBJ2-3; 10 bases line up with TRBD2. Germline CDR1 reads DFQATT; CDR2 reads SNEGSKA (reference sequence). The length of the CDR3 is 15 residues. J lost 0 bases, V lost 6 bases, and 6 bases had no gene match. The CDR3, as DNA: TGCAGTGCCTCGTCGACTAGCGGGAGCACAGATACGCAGTATTTT. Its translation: CSASSTSGSTDTQYF.

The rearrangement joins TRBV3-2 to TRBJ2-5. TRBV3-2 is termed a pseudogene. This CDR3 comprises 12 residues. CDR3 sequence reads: CASKAVKETQYF. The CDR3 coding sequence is TGTGCCAGCAAGGCCGTGAAAGAGACCCAGTACTTC.

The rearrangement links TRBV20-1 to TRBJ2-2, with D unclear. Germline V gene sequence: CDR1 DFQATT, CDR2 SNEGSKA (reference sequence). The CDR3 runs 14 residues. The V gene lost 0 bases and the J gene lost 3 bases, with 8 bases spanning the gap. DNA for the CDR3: TGCAGTGCTAGAGAAGGACCACACACCGGGGAGCTGTTTTTT. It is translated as CSAREGPHTGELFF.

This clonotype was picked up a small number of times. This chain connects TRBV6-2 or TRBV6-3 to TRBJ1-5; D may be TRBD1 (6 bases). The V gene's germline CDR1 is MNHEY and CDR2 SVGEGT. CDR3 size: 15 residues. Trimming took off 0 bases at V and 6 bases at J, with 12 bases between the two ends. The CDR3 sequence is CASSYSSQGSQPQHF. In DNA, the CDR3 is TGTGCCAGCAGTTACTCCTCTCAGGGGAGTCAGCCCCAGCATTTT.

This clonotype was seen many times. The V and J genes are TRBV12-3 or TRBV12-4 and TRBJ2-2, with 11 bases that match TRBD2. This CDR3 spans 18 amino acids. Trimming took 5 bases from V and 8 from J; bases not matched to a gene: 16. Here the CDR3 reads CASSTRPLLAGGTGELFF. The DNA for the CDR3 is TGTGCCAGCAGTACCCGCCCTCTGCTAGCGGGAGGAACAGGGGAGCTGTTTTTT.

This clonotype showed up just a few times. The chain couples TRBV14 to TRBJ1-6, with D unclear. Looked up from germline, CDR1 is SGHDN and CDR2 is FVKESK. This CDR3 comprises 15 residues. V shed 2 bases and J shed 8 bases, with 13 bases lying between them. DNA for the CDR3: TGTGCCAGCAGCCAAACGATCTCCTACTATTCACCCCTCCACTTT. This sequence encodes CASSQTISYYSPLHF.

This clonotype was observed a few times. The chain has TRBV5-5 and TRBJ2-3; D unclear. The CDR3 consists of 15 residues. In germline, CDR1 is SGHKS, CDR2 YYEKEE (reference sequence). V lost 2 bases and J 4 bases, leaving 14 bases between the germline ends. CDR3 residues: CASSFASNHPDTQYF. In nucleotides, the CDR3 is TGTGCCAGCAGCTTTGCCTCGAACCACCCAGATACGCAGTATTTT.

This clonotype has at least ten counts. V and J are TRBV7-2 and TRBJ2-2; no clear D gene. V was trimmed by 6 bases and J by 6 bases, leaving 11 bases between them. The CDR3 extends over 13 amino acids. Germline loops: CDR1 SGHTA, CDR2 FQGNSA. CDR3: CASSRPMSGELFF. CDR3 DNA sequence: TGTGCCAGCAGTCGCCCGATGTCCGGGGAGCTGTTTTTT.

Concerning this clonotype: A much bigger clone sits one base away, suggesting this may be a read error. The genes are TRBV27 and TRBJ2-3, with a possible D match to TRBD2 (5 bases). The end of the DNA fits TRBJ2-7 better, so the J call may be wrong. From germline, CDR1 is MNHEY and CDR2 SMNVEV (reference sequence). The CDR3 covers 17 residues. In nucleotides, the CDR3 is TGTGCCAGCAGTTCGTCTAGCTTAGCAACCTCGATCTACGAGCAGTACTTC. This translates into CASSSSSLATSIYEQYF.

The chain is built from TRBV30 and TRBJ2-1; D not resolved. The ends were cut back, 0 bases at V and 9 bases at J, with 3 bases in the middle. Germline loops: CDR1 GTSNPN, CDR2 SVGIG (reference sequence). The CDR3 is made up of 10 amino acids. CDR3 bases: TGTGCCTGGAGTGTAACTGAGCAGTTCTTC. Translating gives CAWSVTEQFF. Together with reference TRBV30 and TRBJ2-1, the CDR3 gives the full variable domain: SQTIHQWPATLVQPVGSPLSLECTVEGTSNPNLYWYRQAAGRGLQLLFYSVGIGQISSEVPQNLSASRPQDRQFILSSKKLLLSDSGFYLCAWSVTEQFFGPGTRLTVL.

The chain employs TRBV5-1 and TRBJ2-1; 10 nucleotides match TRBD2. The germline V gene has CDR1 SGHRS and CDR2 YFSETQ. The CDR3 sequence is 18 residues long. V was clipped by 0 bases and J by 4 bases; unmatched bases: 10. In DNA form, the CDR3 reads TGCGCCAGCAGCTTGGCCCTGGCTAGCGGGAGTAGGTACAATGAGCAGTTCTTC. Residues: CASSLALASGSRYNEQFF.

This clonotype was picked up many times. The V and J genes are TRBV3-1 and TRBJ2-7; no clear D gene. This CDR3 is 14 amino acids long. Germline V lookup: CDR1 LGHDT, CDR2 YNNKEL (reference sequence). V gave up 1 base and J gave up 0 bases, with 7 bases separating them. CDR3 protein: CASSQVRFSYEQYF. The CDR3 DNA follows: TGTGCCAGCAGCCAAGTCCGGTTCTCCTACGAGCAGTACTTC.

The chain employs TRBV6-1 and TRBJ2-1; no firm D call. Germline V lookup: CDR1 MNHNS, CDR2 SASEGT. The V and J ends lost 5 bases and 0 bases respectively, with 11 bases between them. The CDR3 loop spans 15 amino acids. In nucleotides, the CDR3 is TGTGCCAGCAGTACCAGATCGAGCTCCTACAATGAGCAGTTCTTC. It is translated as CASSTRSSSYNEQFF.